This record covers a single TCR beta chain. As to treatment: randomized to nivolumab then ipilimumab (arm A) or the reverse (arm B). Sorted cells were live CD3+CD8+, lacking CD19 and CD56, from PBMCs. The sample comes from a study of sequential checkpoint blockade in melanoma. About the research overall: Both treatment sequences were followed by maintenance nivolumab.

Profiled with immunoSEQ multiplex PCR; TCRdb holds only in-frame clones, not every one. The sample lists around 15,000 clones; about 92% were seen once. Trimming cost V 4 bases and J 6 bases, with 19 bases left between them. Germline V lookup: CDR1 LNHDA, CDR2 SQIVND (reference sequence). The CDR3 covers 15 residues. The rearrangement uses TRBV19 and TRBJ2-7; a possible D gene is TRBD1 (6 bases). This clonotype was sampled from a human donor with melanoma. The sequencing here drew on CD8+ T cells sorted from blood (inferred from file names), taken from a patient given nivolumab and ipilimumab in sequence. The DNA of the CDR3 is TGTGCCAGTAGTACGGGGTTGGGGACACCAGTCGAGCAGTACTTC. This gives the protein CASSTGLGTPVEQYF.